The text below deals with one TCR beta chain. Its antigen remains unknown. No fewer than two post-ART and no fewer than one pre-ART PBMC samples existed for each donor. Running of the v3.0 immunoSEQ assay took place at survey level. The data were produced by immunoSEQ multiplex PCR, yet TCRdb's version contains in-frame clones alone and is incomplete. The table lists some 11,000 clones, 81% of them singletons. The data originate from a study of long-term antiretroviral therapy in people with HIV. Germline-derived CDR1 and CDR2 are MDHEN and SYDVKM. Trimming left V 7 bases short and J 3 bases short, with 13 bases between. There are 14 residues in the CDR3. Points from the study as a whole: Relative to transplant donor controls, diversity remained lower despite increasing after ART. Dominance of pre-ART expanded clones persisted, fluctuating and often declining after ART.

The sequencing here drew on unsorted PBMCs, taken 1.8 years after starting antiretroviral therapy. This chain links TRBV28 with TRBJ1-5; the D gene is possibly TRBD1 (5 bases). This clonotype was obtained from a man aged 35-49 years with HIV. The CDR3 sequence is CASTATANNQPQHF. CDR3 nucleotides: TGTGCCAGCACGGCGACAGCAAACAATCAGCCCCAGCATTTT.